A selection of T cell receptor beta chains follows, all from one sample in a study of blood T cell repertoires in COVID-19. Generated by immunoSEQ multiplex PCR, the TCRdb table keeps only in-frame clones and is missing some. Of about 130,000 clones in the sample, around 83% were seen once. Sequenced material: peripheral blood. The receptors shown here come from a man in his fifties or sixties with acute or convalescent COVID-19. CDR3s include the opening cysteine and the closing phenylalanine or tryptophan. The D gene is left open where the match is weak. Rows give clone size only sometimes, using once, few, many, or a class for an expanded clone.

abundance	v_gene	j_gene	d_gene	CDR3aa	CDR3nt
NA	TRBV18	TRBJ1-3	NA	CASSPGSGNTIYF	TGTGCCAGCTCACCAGGGAGCGGAAACACCATATATTTT
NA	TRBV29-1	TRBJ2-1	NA	CSVEYWSSYNEQFF	TGCAGCGTTGAATATTGGAGCTCCTACAATGAGCAGTTCTTC
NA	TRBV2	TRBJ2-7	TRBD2	CASSEFGLAGGEQYF	TGTGCCAGCAGTGAATTTGGACTAGCGGGGGGCGAGCAGTACTTC
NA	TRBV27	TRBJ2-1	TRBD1	CASSYRGYNEQFF	TGTGCCAGCAGTTACAGGGGGTACAATGAGCAGTTCTTC
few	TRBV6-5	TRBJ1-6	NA	CASSPLGGGVSPLHF	TGTGCCAGCAGCCCCCTGGGGGGGGGCGTCTCACCCCTCCACTTT
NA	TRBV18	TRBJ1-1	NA	CASSVSGSRYAFF	TGTGCCAGCTCAGTCTCGGGATCTAGGTATGCTTTCTTT
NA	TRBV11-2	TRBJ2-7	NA	CASSLVFGGDYEQYF	TGTGCCAGCAGCTTAGTTTTCGGGGGTGACTACGAGCAGTACTTC
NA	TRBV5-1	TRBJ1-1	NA	CASSLEAGANTEAFF	TGCGCCAGCAGCTTGGAAGCAGGGGCCAACACTGAAGCTTTCTTT
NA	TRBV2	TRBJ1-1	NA	CASSDIQKNTEAFF	TGTGCCAGCAGTGACATACAGAAGAACACTGAAGCTTTCTTT
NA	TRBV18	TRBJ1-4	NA	CASSPDREKLFF	TGTGCCAGCTCACCAGATCGGGAAAAACTGTTTTTT
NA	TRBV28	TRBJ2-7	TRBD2	CASSSLRLAAAYEQYF	TGTGCCAGCAGTTCCCTGAGACTAGCGGCGGCCTACGAGCAGTACTTC
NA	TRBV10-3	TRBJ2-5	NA	CAISDRLESPETQYF	TGTGCCATCAGCGATAGACTAGAATCCCCAGAGACCCAGTACTTC
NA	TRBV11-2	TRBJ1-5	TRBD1	CASSRDREGSQPQHF	TGTGCCAGCAGCCGGGACAGGGAGGGGAGCCAGCCCCAGCATTTT
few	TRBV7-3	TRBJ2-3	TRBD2	CASSFQGPSSGAPSTDTQYF	TGTGCCAGCAGCTTTCAAGGGCCGTCTAGCGGGGCCCCTAGCACAGATACGCAGTATTTT
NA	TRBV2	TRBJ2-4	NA	CASTKLPGENIQYF	TGTGCCAGCACCAAACTACCGGGTGAAAACATTCAGTACTTC
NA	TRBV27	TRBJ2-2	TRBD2	CASSLEWRQTSAGELFF	TGTGCCAGCAGTTTAGAGTGGAGACAGACTAGCGCCGGGGAGCTGTTTTTT
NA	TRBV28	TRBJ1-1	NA	CASSFVSAGTEAFF	TGTGCCAGCAGTTTTGTATCGGCGGGCACTGAAGCTTTCTTT
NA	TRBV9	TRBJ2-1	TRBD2	CASSVRQGTSDNEQFF	TGTGCCAGCAGCGTCCGCCAGGGGACTAGCGACAATGAGCAGTTCTTC
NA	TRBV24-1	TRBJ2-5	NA	CATSGMGGAATQYF	TGTGCCACCAGTGGCATGGGGGGGGCAGCGACCCAGTACTTC
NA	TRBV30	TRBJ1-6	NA	CATYSPKSAGARSPLHF	TGTGCCACCTACTCCCCCAAGTCGGCAGGGGCGAGGTCACCCCTCCACTTT
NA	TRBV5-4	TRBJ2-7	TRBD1	CASSPGQQNYEQYF	TGTGCCAGCAGCCCGGGACAGCAAAACTACGAGCAGTACTTC
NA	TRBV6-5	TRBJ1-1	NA	CASSYSMNTEAFF	TGTGCCAGCAGTTACTCTATGAACACTGAAGCTTTCTTT
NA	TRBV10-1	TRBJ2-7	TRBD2	CASSEGTGGFYEQYF	TGCGCCAGCAGTGAGGGGACGGGGGGTTTCTACGAGCAGTACTTC
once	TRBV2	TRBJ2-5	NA	CASSVGHRQETQYF	TGTGCCAGCAGTGTGGGACACCGCCAAGAGACCCAGTACTTC
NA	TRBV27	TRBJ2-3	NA	CASSSRGDTQYF	TGTGCCAGCAGTTCCCGGGGAGATACGCAGTATTTT
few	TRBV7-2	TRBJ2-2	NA	CASSFGQLGELFF	TGTGCCAGCAGCTTCGGACAGCTCGGGGAGCTGTTTTTT
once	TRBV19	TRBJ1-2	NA	CASSTTRTVTYGYTF	TGTGCCAGTAGTACCACCCGGACAGTGACTTATGGCTACACCTTC
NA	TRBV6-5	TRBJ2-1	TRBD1	CASSLRGPGNEQFF	TGTGCCAGCAGTTTGAGGGGGCCGGGCAATGAGCAGTTCTTC
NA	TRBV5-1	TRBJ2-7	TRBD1	CASSGRQGSEQYF	TGCGCCAGCAGCGGGAGACAGGGGAGCGAGCAGTACTTC
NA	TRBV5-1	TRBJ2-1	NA	CASSLGGVSYNEQFF	TGCGCCAGCAGCTTGGGGGGAGTGTCCTACAATGAGCAGTTCTTC
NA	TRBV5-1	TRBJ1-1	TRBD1	CASSARGRSTNTEAFF	TGCGCCAGCAGCGCCAGGGGGCGGTCAACGAACACTGAAGCTTTCTTT
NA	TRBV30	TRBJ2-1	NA	CAWTPSPPSLKNNEQFF	TGTGCCTGGACCCCCTCCCCCCCGAGTTTAAAGAACAATGAGCAGTTCTTC
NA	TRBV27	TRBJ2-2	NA	CASSLEGTGELFF	TGTGCCAGCAGTTTAGAGGGCACCGGGGAGCTGTTTTTT
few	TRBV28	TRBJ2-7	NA	CASSLGRGPSYEQYF	TGTGCCAGCAGTTTAGGGCGGGGCCCTTCCTACGAGCAGTACTTC
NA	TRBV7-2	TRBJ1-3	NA	CASSSGFGSGNTIYF	TGTGCCAGCAGCTCTGGGTTCGGGTCTGGAAACACCATATATTTT
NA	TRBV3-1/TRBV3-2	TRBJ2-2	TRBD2	CASSQSLAGAGELFF	TGTGCCAGCAGCCAGTCCCTAGCGGGAGCCGGGGAGCTGTTTTTT
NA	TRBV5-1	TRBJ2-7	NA	CASSQAAGTYEQYF	TGCGCCAGCAGCCAGGCCGCCGGTACCTACGAGCAGTACTTC
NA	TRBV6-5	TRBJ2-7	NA	CASSYAGTRSYEQYF	TGTGCCAGCAGTTACGCGGGCACCCGCTCCTACGAGCAGTACTTC
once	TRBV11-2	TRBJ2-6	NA	CASSFAGSGANVLTF	TGTGCCAGCAGCTTTGCGGGGTCTGGGGCCAACGTCCTGACTTTC
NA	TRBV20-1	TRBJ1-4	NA	CSASSLPTNEKLFF	TGCAGTGCTAGTTCACTTCCAACTAATGAAAAACTGTTTTTT
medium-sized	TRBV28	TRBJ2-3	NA	CASSRVPTDTQYF	TGTGCCAGCAGTCGGGTGCCCACAGATACGCAGTATTTT
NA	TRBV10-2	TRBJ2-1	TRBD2	CASSGTSGYNEQFF	TGCGCCAGCAGTGGGACTAGCGGATACAATGAGCAGTTCTTC
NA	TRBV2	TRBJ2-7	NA	CASSFGQSGIYEQYF	TGTGCCAGCAGCTTCGGACAGTCAGGGATCTACGAGCAGTACTTC
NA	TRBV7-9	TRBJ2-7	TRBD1	CASSSGQASHEQYF	TGTGCCAGCAGCTCGGGACAGGCCTCCCACGAGCAGTACTTC
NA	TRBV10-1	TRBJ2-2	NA	CASSAAQGNTGELFF	TGCGCCAGCAGTGCCGCGCAGGGGAACACCGGGGAGCTGTTTTTT
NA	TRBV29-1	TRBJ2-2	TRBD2	CSVDDGGGGELFF	TGCAGCGTTGATGACGGCGGGGGCGGGGAGCTGTTTTTT
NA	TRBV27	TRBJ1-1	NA	CASTRWGGNTEAFF	TGTGCCAGCACCAGATGGGGGGGGAACACTGAAGCTTTCTTT
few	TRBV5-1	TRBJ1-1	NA	CASSLNAGTNTEAFF	TGCGCCAGCAGCTTAAACGCAGGTACGAACACTGAAGCTTTCTTT
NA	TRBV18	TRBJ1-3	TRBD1	CASQGTVSSGNTIYF	TGTGCCAGCCAAGGGACAGTGTCCTCTGGAAACACCATATATTTT
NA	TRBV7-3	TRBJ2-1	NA	CASSAQGGSSYNEQFF	TGTGCCAGCAGCGCCCAAGGGGGTAGCTCCTACAATGAGCAGTTCTTC
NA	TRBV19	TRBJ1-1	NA	CASSIATAMNTEAFF	TGTGCCAGTAGTATAGCGACAGCCATGAACACTGAAGCTTTCTTT
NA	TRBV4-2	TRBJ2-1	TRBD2	CASSSGGNEQFF	TGTGCCAGCAGCAGCGGGGGGAATGAGCAGTTCTTC
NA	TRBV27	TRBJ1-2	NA	CASSRVVNGYGYTF	TGTGCCAGCAGTCGGGTTGTTAACGGGTATGGCTACACCTTC
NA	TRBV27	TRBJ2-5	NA	CARPWRVGKETQYF	TGTGCCAGGCCGTGGAGGGTGGGAAAAGAGACCCAGTACTTC
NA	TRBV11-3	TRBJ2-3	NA	CASSYSIGTQYF	TGTGCCAGCAGCTATAGTATCGGTACGCAGTATTTT
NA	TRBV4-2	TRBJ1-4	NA	CASSQERGMEANEKLFF	TGTGCCAGCAGCCAAGAGCGTGGGATGGAGGCTAATGAAAAACTGTTTTTT
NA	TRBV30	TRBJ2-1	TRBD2	CAWSSGSWDEQFF	TGTGCCTGGAGCAGCGGGAGTTGGGATGAGCAGTTCTTC
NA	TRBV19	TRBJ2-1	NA	CASRSHVESLLNEQFF	TGTGCCAGTAGGTCCCATGTCGAGTCATTATTAAATGAGCAGTTCTTC
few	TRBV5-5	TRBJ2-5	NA	CASSLVEGAETQYF	TGTGCCAGCAGCTTGGTGGAGGGAGCCGAGACCCAGTACTTC
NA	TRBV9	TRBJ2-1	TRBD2	CASSQTSGFRNEQFF	TGTGCCAGCAGCCAGACTAGCGGGTTCCGCAATGAGCAGTTCTTC